This TCR beta chain was obtained from a study of blood T cell repertoires in COVID-19 (dated by TCRdb to about 2020). Describing the broader study: Samples covering the acute and convalescent phases of COVID-19 were provided by collaborators in the United States, Italy and Spain. The prospective study material was composed of cDNA or gDNA derived from T cells, B-cell-depleted T cells, or PBMCs. Deeply sampled blood TCRbeta repertoires from subjects exposed to, actively infected with, or recovered from COVID-19 were included in the dataset. The repertoires were made available in a free public database intended to serve as a resource for research on the immune response to SARS-CoV-2. Samples came from the ongoing ImmuneRACE study (first 160 participants) plus 1,254 subjects from 6 global collaborators. Nearly every sample came with metadata listing a de-identified subject ID, COVID-19 status, age in years and sex. HLA class I and class II types, where available, came from metadata supplied by the sample provider rather than from assay-based typing.

According to the germline V gene (reference sequence), CDR1 reads GTSNPN and CDR2 reads SVGIG. The V end loses 2 bases and the J end loses 8 bases, and a stretch of 12 bases separates them. Inclusive of the bounding cysteine and phenylalanine, the CDR3 is 12 residues long. Solely the CDR3 DNA is kept, with 36 bases framed from the first base. TCRbeta CDR3 regions were amplified from genomic DNA by means of the immunoSEQ Assay, a bias-controlled multiplex PCR. The authors processed their data as follows. Nucleated cell counts per sample were estimated from amplification of reference gene primers within the assay. Sequence reads were collapsed and filtered to measure the absolute abundance of every unique TCRbeta CDR3 rearrangement. Productive Simpson clonality was computed per sample as the square root of Simpson's diversity index over productive rearrangements. Drawn from immuneACCESS, this table holds only the in-frame rearrangements with V and J called that TCRdb kept. Clones are partly lost; checked studies trace under half to an unresolved V gene and leave the rest unexplained. The V and J calls and the clone size are those of that table, but D and trimming were determined from the DNA. Recorded for this sample are approximately 120,000 clones; roughly 90% of them occurred a single time. Jointly, the top ten make up about 7.3% of the sample.

Concerning this clone itself: The antigen it recognizes is unknown. The record has no base qualities; no much larger clone is one base away.

The study at large found these results: The quantity of clinical and demographic metadata differed by source and by participant and was supplied without curation.

Each collaborating institution followed its own protocols to collect whole blood in K2EDTA tubes. For TCRbeta analysis, collaborators shipped samples as frozen whole blood, isolated PBMCs, or DNA extracted from either of those sample types. Sequencing was done on a sample of peripheral blood. This chain joins TRBV30 to TRBJ1-2; a tentative D match to TRBD1 spans 6 bases. This TCR came from a man aged 45 to 65 with acute or convalescent COVID-19. The CDR3 in this case is CAWSPTGSGYTF. The DNA sequence follows: TGTGCCTGGAGTCCTACAGGGTCCGGCTACACCTTC.